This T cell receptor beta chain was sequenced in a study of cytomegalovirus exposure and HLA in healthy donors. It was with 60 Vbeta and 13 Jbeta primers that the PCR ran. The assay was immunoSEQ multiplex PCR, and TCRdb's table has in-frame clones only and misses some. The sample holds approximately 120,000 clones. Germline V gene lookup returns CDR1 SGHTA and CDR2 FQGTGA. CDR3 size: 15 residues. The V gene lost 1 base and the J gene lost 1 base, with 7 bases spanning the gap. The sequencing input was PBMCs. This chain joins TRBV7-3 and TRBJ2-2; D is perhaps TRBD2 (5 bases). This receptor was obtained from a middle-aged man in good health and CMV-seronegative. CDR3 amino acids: CASSLNRGNTGELFF. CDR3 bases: TGTGCCAGCAGCTTAAATCGGGGGAACACCGGGGAGCTGTTTTTT.